This TCR beta chain was identified in a study of cytomegalovirus exposure and HLA in healthy donors. Whole-study context: Sequencing of 150 million to 200 million T cells in an earlier analysis found approximately 120 million unique TCR beta sequences.

Findings and limits, study-wide: It was shown in a later analysis that HLA-associated TCR beta chains were more clonally expanded than other, equally common chains. Analyses of presence and absence presupposed an approximately uniform sequencing depth across donors.

Use of 60 Vbeta and 13 Jbeta primers characterized the PCR. Assay: immunoSEQ multiplex PCR; the TCRdb copy retains only in-frame clones and omits some. The table includes over 120,000 clones, 60% to 75% detected once. CDR1 is WSHSY and CDR2 is SAAADI in the germline V gene. The CDR3 runs 16 residues. V gave up 4 bases and J gave up 3 bases; unmatched junction bases: 5. Comments on this clone: Its target is not known.

The sequence came from a man aged 25 to 40 in good health and CMV-seronegative. This chain uses TRBV10-2 with TRBJ2-1, with TRBD2 matching 11 bases. What was sequenced was PBMCs. CDR3 protein: CASSGTSGFDYNEQFF. CDR3 in DNA: TGCGCCAGCAGTGGGACTAGCGGGTTTGACTACAATGAGCAGTTCTTC.